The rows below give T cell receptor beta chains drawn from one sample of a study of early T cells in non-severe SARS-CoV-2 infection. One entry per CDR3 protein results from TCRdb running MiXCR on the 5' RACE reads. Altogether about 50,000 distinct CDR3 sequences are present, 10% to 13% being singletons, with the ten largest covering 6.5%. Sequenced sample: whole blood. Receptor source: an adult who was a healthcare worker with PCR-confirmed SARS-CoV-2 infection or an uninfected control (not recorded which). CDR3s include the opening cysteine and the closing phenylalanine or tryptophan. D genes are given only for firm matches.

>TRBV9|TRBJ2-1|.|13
CASSVVDYNEQFF
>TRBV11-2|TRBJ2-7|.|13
CASSLDRAHEQYF
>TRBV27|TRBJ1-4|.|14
CASSLYREGEKLFF
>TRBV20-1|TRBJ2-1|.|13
CSARDVVLNEQFF
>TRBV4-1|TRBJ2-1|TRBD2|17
CASSLFQQAGEVNEQFF
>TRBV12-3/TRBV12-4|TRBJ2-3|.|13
CASRAMFTDTQYF
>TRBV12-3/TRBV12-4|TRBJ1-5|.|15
CASSFGSRVSQPQHF
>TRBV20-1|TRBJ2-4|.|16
CSARGSGAGAKNIQYF
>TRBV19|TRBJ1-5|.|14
CASSIGYSNQPQHF
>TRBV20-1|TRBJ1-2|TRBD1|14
CSATGTGSNYGYTF
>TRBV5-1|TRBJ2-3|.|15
CASSFDLPGTDTQYF
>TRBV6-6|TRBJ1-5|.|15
CASSYGPQVDQPQHF
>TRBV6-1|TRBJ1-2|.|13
CASSELANYGYTF
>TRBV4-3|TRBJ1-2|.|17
CASSQESAVGPNYGYTF
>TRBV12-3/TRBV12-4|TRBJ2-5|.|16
CASRAGTGSYQETQYF
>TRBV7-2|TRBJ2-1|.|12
CASSLRQGEQFF
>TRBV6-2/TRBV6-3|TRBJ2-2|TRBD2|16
CASSYPIAGSTGELFF
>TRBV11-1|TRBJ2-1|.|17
CASSLGHGIIKQGEQFF
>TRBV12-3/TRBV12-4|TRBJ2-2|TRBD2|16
CASSLARLAGPGELFF
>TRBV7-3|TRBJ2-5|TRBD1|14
CASSLTGGIETQYF
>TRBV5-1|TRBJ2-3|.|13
CASSSVAVDTQYF
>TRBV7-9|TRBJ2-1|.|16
CASSLIYATQNNEQFF
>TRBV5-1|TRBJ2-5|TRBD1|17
CASSPGQVRSPQETQYF
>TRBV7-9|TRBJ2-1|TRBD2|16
CASSFVAREDYNEQFF
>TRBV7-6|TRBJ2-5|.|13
CASSQRPSETQYF
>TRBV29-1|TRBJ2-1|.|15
CSVPFARGSGDEQFF
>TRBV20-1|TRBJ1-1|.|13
CTPHGRLNTEAFF
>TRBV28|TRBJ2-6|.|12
CASQTGSNVLTF
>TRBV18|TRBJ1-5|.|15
CASSPPRSDRGPQHF
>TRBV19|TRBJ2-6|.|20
CASSKTHYKAVAIGANVLTF
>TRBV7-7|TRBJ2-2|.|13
CASSLAGAGELFF
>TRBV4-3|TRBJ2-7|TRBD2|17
CASSQNLGTSGSYEQYF
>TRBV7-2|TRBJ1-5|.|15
CASSLVVGGNQPQHF
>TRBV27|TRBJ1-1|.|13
CASSFERGTEAFF
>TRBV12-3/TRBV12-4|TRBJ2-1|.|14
CASNIQGGGNEQFF
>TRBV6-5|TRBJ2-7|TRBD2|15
CASSWRTSGSREQYF
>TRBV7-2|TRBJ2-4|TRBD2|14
CASSSASGRAIQYF
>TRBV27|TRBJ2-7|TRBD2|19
CASSPDPTYDRAGGYEQYF
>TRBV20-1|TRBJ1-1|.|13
CSARVQGATEVFF
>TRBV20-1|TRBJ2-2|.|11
CSAGRSGELFF
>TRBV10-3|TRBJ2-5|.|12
CASTGEGETQYF
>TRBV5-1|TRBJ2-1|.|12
CASREPGTDLFF
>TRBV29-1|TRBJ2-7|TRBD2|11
CSVPEYLAGPF
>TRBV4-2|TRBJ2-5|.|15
CASSQVPRGGETQYF
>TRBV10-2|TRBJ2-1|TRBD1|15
CASSGRQGFYNEQFF
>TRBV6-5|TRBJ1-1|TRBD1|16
CASSHRSGGGLSAAFF
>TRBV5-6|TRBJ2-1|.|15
CASSFGTGAPELTSF
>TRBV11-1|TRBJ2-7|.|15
CASSPQLGELNEQYF
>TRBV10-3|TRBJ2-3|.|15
CAISIRERSTDTQYF
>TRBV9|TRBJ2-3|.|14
CASSVAIGEDTQYF
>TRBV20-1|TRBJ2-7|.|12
CSARSERYEQYF
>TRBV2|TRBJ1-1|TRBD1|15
CASSGRDRGGTEAFF
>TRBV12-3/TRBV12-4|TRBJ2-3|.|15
CASSPRDTSTDTQYF
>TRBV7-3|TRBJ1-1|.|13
CASSLRFNTEAFF
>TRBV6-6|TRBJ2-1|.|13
CASSYSEGGEQFF